This TCR beta chain was identified during a study of cytomegalovirus exposure and HLA in healthy donors. The study ran its PCR with 60 Vbeta and 13 Jbeta primers. The method was immunoSEQ multiplex PCR; TCRdb's version includes in-frame clones alone and lacks a portion of them. The sample yields 250,000 to 350,000 clones, 86% seen once. Healthy bone marrow donors made up the donors. In regard to this clone: Its antigen is not identified.

Whole-study results and caveats: Most TCR sequences showed up rarely, but some public TCRs showed up in many donors.

The CDR3 runs to 19 residues. From germline, CDR1 is SEHNR and CDR2 FQNEAQ (reference sequence). V was clipped by 5 bases and J by 3 bases; unmatched bases: 10. The TCR was taken from a man in his forties in good health and CMV-seropositive. The sample was PBMCs. The chain uses TRBV7-9 and TRBJ2-4; TRBD2 matches 16 bases. This CDR3 reads CASSPGTSGRALDKNIQYF. CDR3 coding DNA: TGTGCCAGCAGCCCAGGGACTAGCGGGAGGGCCCTCGACAAAAACATTCAGTACTTC.